There are a few counts of the clone carrying this TCR beta chain. Its specificity is unknown. V shed 8 bases, J shed 1 base, and the junction held 3 bases outside the gene matches. Per the germline V gene, CDR1 is MNHNS and CDR2 is SASEGT. The CDR3 covers 14 residues. Amplified TCR beta CDR3 regions derived from RNA transcripts. HTBI primers were the set used in a first-round RT-PCR of the TCR CDR3. TCRdb ran MiXCR on the multiplex PCR reads and lists one entry per CDR3 protein. The table has roughly 500,000 distinct CDR3 sequences, 14% seen once. Subjects aged 18 to 65 presented with newly diagnosed hyperthyroidism of less than 2 months' duration. Clinical symptoms, serum thyroxine and TRAb, thyroid ultrasound and orbital computed tomography were used for the diagnoses. This record belongs to a study of T cells in Graves' hyperthyroidism and ophthalmopathy. Study background: Peripheral blood was secured at the point of initial diagnosis, before any treatment. Study results and caveats: Also found in blood were most expanded thyroid clonotypes above 0.001.

The TCR was taken from a woman younger than 45 with Graves' hyperthyroidism that later progressed to Graves' ophthalmopathy. Source material: blood. The chain couples TRBV6-1 to TRBJ2-2, with 8 nucleotides matching TRBD2. The CDR3 DNA reads as TGTGCCAGCGCTCGGGAGGGGAACACCGGGGAGCTGTTTTTT. Protein product: CASAREGNTGELFF.